This T cell receptor (beta chain) was sequenced in a study of T cell changes during pregnancy in multiple sclerosis. The assay was immunoSEQ multiplex PCR, and TCRdb's table has in-frame clones only and misses some. The sample has 75,000 to 80,000 clones; around 89% are singletons. Trimming removed 3 bases at V and 3 bases at J, with 8 bases between. Germline CDR1 reads PRHDT; CDR2 reads FYEKMQ (reference sequence). The CDR3 extends over 13 amino acids. This TCR was recovered from a female donor with multiple sclerosis, enrolled in a pregnancy study. The sequences come from peripheral blood, collected before pregnancy. The rearrangement links TRBV13 to TRBJ1-2; tentatively, D is TRBD1 (6 bases). CDR3 in DNA: TGTGCCAGCAGCTTTCAGGGGTACTATGGCTACACCTTC. Its protein product is CASSFQGYYGYTF.